This TCR beta chain was identified during a study of T cell changes during pregnancy in multiple sclerosis (dated by TCRdb to the late 2010s). Turning to the overall study: The study looked at changes in the T cell repertoire across pregnancy in women with multiple sclerosis.

V is shortened by 10 bases, J by 0 bases, and the region joining them spans 13 bases. In the germline V gene, CDR1 corresponds to SNHLY and CDR2 to FYNNEI. The CDR3 starts with the cysteine, ends with the phenylalanine, and has 14 residues. Solely the CDR3 DNA is kept, with 42 bases framed from the first base. The library was obtained by the immunoSEQ multiplex PCR assay. This is the immuneACCESS table as TCRdb keeps it, with only in-frame sequences that have V and J called. A part of the clones is gone; compared with another copy, unresolved V genes explain less than half, and the rest is unexplained. The sample has approximately 20,000 clones on record, 88% of them singletons. Clones ranked in the top ten supply roughly 6% of the sample. A note on this clone: What this receptor recognizes is not known. No much larger clonotype is one base removed from it; base qualities were not supplied.

The sequence was collected from a female donor in good health, enrolled as a control in a pregnancy study. Rearrangement joined TRBV2 to TRBJ2-1; a confident D gene designation cannot be given. The sequencing here drew on CD8+ T cells from peripheral blood mononuclear cells, taken after pregnancy. CDR3 reads: CATESRSSYNEQFF. The sequence in DNA is TGTGCCACCGAGTCCCGAAGCTCCTACAATGAGCAGTTCTTC.